One and the same sample provided the 10 T cell receptor beta chains below, sequenced in a study of T-cell reconstitution after alpha-beta-depleted transplantation in children. TCRbeta library construction was performed incorporating unique molecular identifiers. TCRdb processed the PCR reads anew with MiXCR; each CDR3 protein has one entry. The sample shows some 600,000 distinct CDR3 sequences, over 10% of them seen only once. Sequenced here: PBMCs, mostly from graft donor cells, sampled 360 days after TCRalphabeta/CD19-depleted stem cell transplant. Every receptor here comes from a male patient between 5 and 17 years old who had a stem cell transplant for acute myeloid leukemia, so the T cells may come from the graft donor.

This clonotype was counted at least ten times. V and J are TRBV6-5 and TRBJ2-1, with TRBD2 matching 9 bases. The CDR3 consists of 17 residues. Germline V gene lookup returns CDR1 MNHEY and CDR2 SVGAGI. Unmatched junction bases numbered 6, after V lost 0 bases and J lost 3 bases. The CDR3 protein is CASSYSGGLAVYNEQFF. DNA of the CDR3: TGTGCCAGCAGTTACTCGGGGGGACTAGCCGTCTACAATGAGCAGTTCTTC.

The chain joins TRBV28 to TRBJ1-1, with TRBD1 matching 8 bases. This CDR3 is built from 14 residues. V lost 6 bases to trimming and J lost 5 bases; unmatched junction nucleotides: 8. CDR1 is MDHEN and CDR2 is SYDVKM in the germline V gene. CDR3 residues: CASRWTGTGTEAFF. CDR3 sequence (DNA): TGTGCCAGCAGGTGGACAGGGACGGGAACTGAAGCTTTCTTT.

This clonotype was recorded at least ten times. V is TRBV28 and J is TRBJ2-1; TRBD1 matches 8 bases. The ends lost 8 bases at V and 8 bases at J; junction bases unmatched: 14. CDR1 is MDHEN and CDR2 is SYDVKM in the germline V gene. CDR3 length: 15 residues. This CDR3 is CASEFLGQGIHEQFF. The CDR3 DNA is TGTGCCAGCGAGTTCCTTGGACAGGGTATCCATGAGCAGTTCTTC. The whole variable domain, remainder taken from reference TRBV28 and TRBJ2-1, is DVKVTQSSRYLVKRTGEKVFLECVQDMDHENMFWYRQDPGLGLRLIYFSYDVKMKEKGDIPEGYSVSREKKERFSLILESASTNQTSMYLCASEFLGQGIHEQFFGPGTRLTVL.

The chain carries TRBV28 and TRBJ2-7; TRBD1 agrees at 8 bases. Trimming at V came to 3 bases and at J to 0 bases, leaving 7 bases not matched to a gene. The germline CDR1 and CDR2 sequences are MDHEN and SYDVKM. The CDR3 contains 16 residues. DNA for the CDR3: TGTGCCAGCAGTTTCCCTCGACAGGGGCCCTCCTACGAGCAGTACTTC. The encoded protein is CASSFPRQGPSYEQYF.

V and J are TRBV3-1 and TRBJ2-1; 11 bases fit TRBD2. V trimming: 4 bases; J trimming: 8 bases; junction bases outside the gene matches: 16. Germline CDR1 reads LGHDT; CDR2 reads YNNKEL (reference sequence). CDR3 length equals 18 residues. The CDR3 here is CASSPGTSGAGLVDEQFF. The DNA for the CDR3 is TGTGCCAGCAGCCCCGGGACTAGCGGAGCGGGATTGGTGGATGAGCAGTTCTTC.

The chain is built from TRBV6-5 and TRBJ2-1, with D possibly matching TRBD2 (6 bases). CDR3 length: 15 amino acids. Deletions cut 5 bases from V and 5 bases from J, with 16 bases between. Germline V gene lookup returns CDR1 MNHEY and CDR2 SVGAGI. The chain's CDR3 is CASSHGDWDNNEQFF. In DNA, the CDR3 is TGTGCCAGCAGTCACGGGGACTGGGATAACAATGAGCAGTTCTTC.

The chain links TRBV18 to TRBJ2-5, with TRBD2 matching 11 bases. In germline, CDR1 is KGHSH, CDR2 LQKENI. After removal of 5 bases from V and 6 bases from J, the junction contained 8 bases not matched to a gene. The CDR3 spans 15 residues. CDR3 bases: TGTGCCAGCTCATTACTAGCGGGAGAGGAGAAGACCCAGTACTTC. Translating gives CASSLLAGEEKTQYF.

The V gene is TRBV6-2 or TRBV6-3, the J gene TRBJ2-1, with 8 bases matching TRBD2. This CDR3 region has 14 residues. Trimming cost V 6 bases and J 8 bases; bases outside gene matches: 9. CDR1 is MNHEY, CDR2 SVGEGT, per germline. In DNA, the CDR3 is TGTGCCAGCAGCGGGAGGGGGTGGTTTCATGAGCAGTTCTTC. It encodes CASSGRGWFHEQFF.

Here the CDR3 DNA reads TGCAGTGCAACCCGAGGACTAGTCATTTCCTACGAGCAGTACTTC. This translates into CSATRGLVISYEQYF. The chain recombines TRBV20-1 with TRBJ2-7, with 7 positions matching TRBD2. Germline V lookup: CDR1 DFQATT, CDR2 SNEGSKA (reference sequence). The CDR3 length is 15 residues. Losses at the gene ends were 6 bases for V and 1 base for J; bases not matched to a gene: 12.

The chain recombines TRBV21-1 with TRBJ1-2; the table's D gene call, TRBD1, was not cross checked with the DNA. TRBV21-1 is described as a pseudogene. CDR3 size: 11 residues. The CDR3 sequence is CASSSGGNYTF. The CDR3 DNA reads as TGTGCCAGCAGCAGTGGGGGAAACTACACCTTC.